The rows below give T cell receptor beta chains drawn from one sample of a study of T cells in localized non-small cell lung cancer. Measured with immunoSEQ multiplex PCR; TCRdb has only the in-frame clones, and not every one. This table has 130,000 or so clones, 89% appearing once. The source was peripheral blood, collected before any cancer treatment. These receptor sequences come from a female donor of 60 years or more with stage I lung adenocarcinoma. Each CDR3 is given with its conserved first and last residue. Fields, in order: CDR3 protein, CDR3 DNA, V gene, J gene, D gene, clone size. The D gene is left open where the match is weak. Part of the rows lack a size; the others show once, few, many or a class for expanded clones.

CDR3: CASSLGVDGAIEKLFF
DNA: TGCGCCAGCAGCTTGGGTGTTGACGGAGCTATCGAAAAACTGTTTTTT
V: TRBV5-1
J: TRBJ1-4
D: .
size: .

CDR3: CASSLDSPDTQYF
DNA: TGCGCCAGCAGCTTGGACAGTCCAGATACGCAGTATTTT
V: TRBV5-1
J: TRBJ2-3
D: .
size: .

CDR3: CSARFRRGYTF
DNA: TGCAGTGCTAGGTTCCGGCGGGGCTACACCTTC
V: TRBV20-1
J: TRBJ1-2
D: .
size: few

CDR3: CASSPHAENTEAFF
DNA: TGTGCCAGCTCACCTCATGCCGAGAACACTGAAGCTTTCTTT
V: TRBV18
J: TRBJ1-1
D: .
size: many

CDR3: CASSPTSTDTQYF
DNA: TGTGCCAGCAGCCCCACGAGCACAGATACGCAGTATTTT
V: TRBV5-6
J: TRBJ2-3
D: .
size: .

CDR3: CASSRQSSGANVLTF
DNA: TGTGCCAGCTCACGACAGAGCTCTGGGGCCAACGTCCTGACTTTC
V: TRBV18
J: TRBJ2-6
D: .
size: .

CDR3: CASKNSLAGGFYEQYF
DNA: TGCGCCAGCAAAAACTCACTAGCGGGAGGTTTCTACGAGCAGTACTTC
V: TRBV5-1
J: TRBJ2-7
D: TRBD2
size: .

CDR3: CASSPHLGQGADEQYF
DNA: TGTGCCAGCAGTCCCCATCTGGGACAGGGGGCAGACGAGCAGTACTTC
V: TRBV28
J: TRBJ2-7
D: TRBD1
size: .

CDR3: CASGLRGRNLNEQFF
DNA: TGTGCTAGTGGTTTGAGGGGGCGAAACCTCAATGAGCAGTTCTTC
V: TRBV12-5
J: TRBJ2-1
D: TRBD1
size: .

CDR3: CASRTGYEQYF
DNA: TGTGCCAGCAGGACAGGGTACGAGCAGTACTTC
V: TRBV2
J: TRBJ2-7
D: TRBD1
size: .

CDR3: CASSSGTSGGLLQFF
DNA: TGTGCCAGCAGCTCCGGGACTAGCGGGGGGCTACTCCAGTTCTTC
V: TRBV7-9
J: TRBJ2-1
D: TRBD2
size: .

CDR3: CASSFTDTQYF
DNA: TGCGCCAGCAGCTTCACAGATACGCAGTATTTT
V: TRBV5-1
J: TRBJ2-3
D: .
size: .

CDR3: CASSIDGSGESYGYTF
DNA: TGTGCCAGTAGTATAGATGGTTCAGGGGAGAGTTATGGCTACACCTTC
V: TRBV19
J: TRBJ1-2
D: .
size: .

CDR3: CASSSTFNYGYTF
DNA: TGTGCCAGCAGTTCCACATTTAACTATGGCTACACCTTC
V: TRBV28
J: TRBJ1-2
D: .
size: .

CDR3: CASSFGQGTNVLTF
DNA: TGTGCCAGCAGCTTTGGACAGGGTACCAACGTCCTGACTTTC
V: TRBV11-2
J: TRBJ2-6
D: TRBD1
size: .

CDR3: CASSPHVETSGTQYF
DNA: TGTGCCAGCAGCCCCCATGTGGAGACTTCTGGTACGCAGTATTTT
V: TRBV9
J: TRBJ2-3
D: .
size: .

CDR3: CASGLPGTSHTEAFF
DNA: TGTGCTAGTGGTTTGCCGGGGACCTCTCACACTGAAGCTTTCTTT
V: TRBV12-5
J: TRBJ1-1
D: .
size: .

CDR3: CASSLDRFEAFF
DNA: TGTGCCAGCAGCTTGGACAGGTTTGAAGCTTTCTTT
V: TRBV5-4
J: TRBJ1-1
D: .
size: few

CDR3: CASSFTGLAPITSNTGELFF
DNA: TGTGCCAGCAGTTTCACGGGACTAGCGCCTATTACCTCGAACACCGGGGAGCTGTTTTTT
V: TRBV28
J: TRBJ2-2
D: TRBD2
size: .

CDR3: CASSVTMSGRANEQFF
DNA: TGCGCCAGCAGCGTGACTATGAGCGGGAGAGCGAATGAGCAGTTCTTC
V: TRBV5-1
J: TRBJ2-1
D: TRBD2
size: .

CDR3: CASLRRTGGADTQYF
DNA: TGTGCCAGCCTCAGGAGGACGGGAGGGGCAGATACGCAGTATTTT
V: TRBV6-5
J: TRBJ2-3
D: TRBD2
size: .

CDR3: CASGDSSSHQETQYF
DNA: TGTGCCAGCGGGGATTCGAGTAGCCACCAAGAGACCCAGTACTTC
V: TRBV11-1
J: TRBJ2-5
D: .
size: .

CDR3: CASSYSPMVGNQPQHF
DNA: TGTGCCAGCAGTTATTCGCCGATGGTGGGCAATCAGCCCCAGCATTTT
V: TRBV6-6
J: TRBJ1-5
D: .
size: .

CDR3: CASSPLSPSGRIYEQYF
DNA: TGTGCCAGCAGCCCGCTTAGTCCTAGCGGGAGGATCTACGAGCAGTACTTC
V: TRBV11-1
J: TRBJ2-7
D: TRBD2
size: .

CDR3: CASSQDRGGQPQHF
DNA: TGCGCCAGCAGCCAAGACAGGGGAGGTCAGCCCCAGCATTTT
V: TRBV4-1
J: TRBJ1-5
D: .
size: .

CDR3: CASSLGLAGPKGEQFF
DNA: TGCGCCAGCAGCTTGGGACTAGCGGGACCCAAGGGGGAGCAGTTCTTC
V: TRBV5-1
J: TRBJ2-1
D: TRBD2
size: .

CDR3: CASGSSGPNYGYTF
DNA: TGCGCCAGCGGTAGCTCGGGTCCTAACTATGGCTACACCTTC
V: TRBV5-1
J: TRBJ1-2
D: .
size: .

CDR3: CASSPILGGGSSGNTIYF
DNA: TGTGCCAGCTCACCGATCCTAGGCGGGGGTAGCTCTGGAAACACCATATATTTT
V: TRBV18
J: TRBJ1-3
D: .
size: .

CDR3: CASSFGQSTNYGYTF
DNA: TGTGCCAGCAGCTTCGGACAGAGTACTAACTATGGCTACACCTTC
V: TRBV5-6
J: TRBJ1-2
D: .
size: .

CDR3: CALGLAAYEQYF
DNA: TGTGCCCTGGGACTAGCGGCCTACGAGCAGTACTTC
V: TRBV30
J: TRBJ2-7
D: TRBD2
size: .

CDR3: CASSSPEGLGSYNEQFF
DNA: TGTGCCAGCAGCTCCCCCGAGGGTTTGGGATCCTACAATGAGCAGTTCTTC
V: TRBV28
J: TRBJ2-1
D: .
size: .

CDR3: CASRLRGNQPQHF
DNA: TGTGCCAGCAGATTACGGGGAAATCAGCCCCAGCATTTT
V: TRBV28
J: TRBJ1-5
D: .
size: .

CDR3: CASGGSGLVNEKLFF
DNA: TGTGCCTCCGGGGGATCGGGGCTAGTTAATGAAAAACTGTTTTTT
V: TRBV2
J: TRBJ1-4
D: .
size: .

CDR3: CASNYAGVSSYEQYF
DNA: TGTGCCAGCAATTACGCAGGGGTTTCATCCTACGAGCAGTACTTC
V: TRBV27
J: TRBJ2-7
D: .
size: .

CDR3: CASRRLEGVTDTQYF
DNA: TGTGCCAGCAGGAGGCTAGAGGGAGTTACAGATACGCAGTATTTT
V: TRBV5-4
J: TRBJ2-3
D: .
size: .

CDR3: CASSIRANYEQYF
DNA: TGTGCCAGCAGCATTCGGGCGAACTACGAGCAGTACTTC
V: TRBV5-4
J: TRBJ2-7
D: .
size: .

CDR3: CASSDSLAQSYEQYF
DNA: TGTGCCAGCAGTGACTCGCTAGCCCAATCCTACGAGCAGTACTTC
V: TRBV6-4
J: TRBJ2-7
D: .
size: .

CDR3: CASSLVVSSYNEQFF
DNA: TGTGCCAGCAGTTTGGTCGTGAGCTCCTACAATGAGCAGTTCTTC
V: TRBV27
J: TRBJ2-1
D: .
size: .

CDR3: CASSLTGGLSYEQYF
DNA: TGTGCCAGCAGCTTAACGGGAGGGCTCTCCTACGAGCAGTACTTC
V: TRBV7-8
J: TRBJ2-7
D: TRBD2
size: .

CDR3: CASSHGTSGLTDTQYF
DNA: TGTGCCAGCAGCCACGGGACTAGCGGGCTCACAGATACGCAGTATTTT
V: TRBV7-2
J: TRBJ2-3
D: TRBD2
size: .

CDR3: CASSLEGENEQFF
DNA: TGTGCCAGCAGCTTGGAAGGGGAAAATGAGCAGTTCTTC
V: TRBV11-1
J: TRBJ2-1
D: .
size: once

CDR3: CASSPRALQNEQFF
DNA: TGTGCCAGCTCGCCTAGGGCCTTACAGAATGAGCAGTTCTTC
V: TRBV18
J: TRBJ2-1
D: .
size: .

CDR3: CASNLMGGTYNEQFF
DNA: TGTGCCAGCAATTTAATGGGAGGGACCTACAATGAGCAGTTCTTC
V: TRBV2
J: TRBJ2-1
D: TRBD2
size: .

CDR3: CASSLSGTSYEQYF
DNA: TGTGCCAGCAGCTTGTCCGGGACTAGCTACGAGCAGTACTTC
V: TRBV7-2
J: TRBJ2-7
D: TRBD2
size: .

CDR3: CASSETEYGYTF
DNA: TGTGCCAGCAGTGAAACCGAGTATGGCTACACCTTC
V: TRBV2
J: TRBJ1-2
D: .
size: few

CDR3: CASSFDRYNEQFF
DNA: TGTGCCAGCAGCTTTGACAGATACAATGAGCAGTTCTTC
V: TRBV27
J: TRBJ2-1
D: .
size: .

CDR3: CASSYYGGSLNTEAFF
DNA: TGTGCCAGCAGTTACTACGGCGGCAGCTTGAACACTGAAGCTTTCTTT
V: TRBV6-5
J: TRBJ1-1
D: .
size: .

CDR3: CASSYRDRTNGYTF
DNA: TGTGCCAGCAGTTACCGCGACAGGACTAATGGCTACACCTTC
V: TRBV6-5
J: TRBJ1-2
D: .
size: .

CDR3: CATSSFSYYEQYF
DNA: TGTGCCACCAGCAGTTTCTCCTACTACGAGCAGTACTTC
V: TRBV15
J: TRBJ2-7
D: .
size: once

CDR3: CSAKLADTQYF
DNA: TGCAGTGCTAAACTAGCAGATACGCAGTATTTT
V: TRBV20-1
J: TRBJ2-3
D: .
size: .